What follows describes a single T cell receptor beta chain. The antigen is undetermined. The data originate from a study of cytomegalovirus exposure and HLA in healthy donors. Study findings and constraints: In a later analysis, V- and J-gene trimming of beta chains associated with a DCLRE1C missense variant, replicated independently.

A multiplex PCR was run with 60 Vbeta primers and 13 Jbeta primers. The method was immunoSEQ multiplex PCR; TCRdb's version includes in-frame clones alone and lacks a portion of them. The data show some 65,000 clones, around 70% seen once. In germline, CDR1 is MDHEN, CDR2 SYDVKM. The CDR3 is made up of 14 amino acids. The ends were cut back, 6 bases at V and 8 bases at J, with 18 bases in the middle. The chain has TRBV28 and TRBJ2-3, with D uncertain. The specimen sequenced was PBMCs. The sequence was obtained from a woman under 40 in good health and CMV-seronegative. CDR3 residues: CASSTSHSRGTQYF. The CDR3 coding sequence is TGTGCCAGCAGCACGTCCCACTCACGCGGTACGCAGTATTTT.